A single sample is the source of the 13 T cell receptor beta chains below, sequenced in a study of cytomegalovirus exposure and HLA in healthy donors. Vbeta (60) and Jbeta (13) primers were used in the PCR. Generated by immunoSEQ multiplex PCR, the TCRdb table keeps only in-frame clones and is missing some. Of roughly 200,000 clones in the sample, over 70% are singletons; the top ten hold less than 0.65%. What was sequenced was PBMCs. The source of these receptors is a woman between 45 and 65 years old in good health and CMV-seronegative.

The chain combines TRBV6-5 with TRBJ1-4; D is perhaps TRBD1 (6 bases). V was shortened by 7 bases and J by 0 bases, with 12 bases between the two germline ends. Germline V lookup: CDR1 MNHEY, CDR2 SVGAGI. The CDR3 totals 15 residues. This CDR3 is CASKDSLATNEKLFF. The CDR3 DNA follows: TGTGCCAGCAAGGACAGTCTAGCAACTAATGAAAAACTGTTTTTT.

The V call is TRBV13, the J call TRBJ2-3; maybe TRBD1 (5 bases). V shed 1 base and J shed 2 bases, with 10 bases lying between them. The CDR3 consists of 15 residues. Germline-derived CDR1 and CDR2 are PRHDT and FYEKMQ (reference sequence). As DNA, the CDR3 is TGTGCCAGCAGCTTAGTGGCCAGGGACACAGATACGCAGTATTTT. Protein product: CASSLVARDTDTQYF.

The rearrangement joins TRBV5-1 to TRBJ2-5, with no clear D. In germline, CDR1 is SGHRS, CDR2 YFSETQ. CDR3 length: 14 residues. Trimming shortened V by 3 bases and J by 5 bases, and 14 bases separated the two germline ends. The CDR3 loop is CASSWVSPGETQYF. The CDR3 nucleotides are TGCGCCAGCAGCTGGGTATCCCCCGGGGAGACCCAGTACTTC.

This sequence joins TRBV7-6 and TRBJ1-4; D is uncertain. V was cut by 1 base and J by 7 bases, with 10 bases left in between. The germline CDR1 and CDR2 sequences are SGHVS and FNYEAQ. This CDR3 spans 14 amino acids. The CDR3 spells CASSLVDFGEKLFF. CDR3 in DNA: TGTGCCAGCAGCTTAGTAGACTTTGGTGAAAAACTGTTTTTT.

This chain joins TRBV18 and TRBJ2-1; 8 nucleotides align to TRBD1. CDR3 length: 15 residues. V was pared by 0 bases and J by 8 bases, with 6 bases of the junction left unmatched. Germline values: CDR1 KGHSH, CDR2 LQKENI. Written as DNA, the CDR3 is TGTGCCAGCTCACCACCGGGACAGGAAATTTATGAGCAGTTCTTC. Amino acids: CASSPPGQEIYEQFF. The variable domain in full, with the rest retrieved from reference TRBV18 and TRBJ2-1, is NAGVMQNPRHLVRRRGQEARLRCSPMKGHSHVYWYRQLPEEGLKFMVYLQKENIIDESGMPKERFSAEFPKEGPSILRIQQVVRGDSAAYFCASSPPGQEIYEQFFGPGTRLTVL.

The genes are TRBV5-4 and TRBJ2-1, with 11 positions matching TRBD2. Trimming removed 4 bases from V and 4 bases from J; junction bases left unmatched: 4. This CDR3 comprises 15 residues. Germline CDR1 reads SGHNT; CDR2 reads YYREEE (reference sequence). CDR3 sequence (DNA): TGTGCCAGCAGCATAGGGACTAGCGGATACAATGAGCAGTTCTTC. This encodes CASSIGTSGYNEQFF.

This sequence joins TRBV18 and TRBJ2-7, with a tentative D call TRBD1 (7 bases). This CDR3 region has 14 residues. The germline V gene encodes CDR1 KGHSH and CDR2 LQKENI. Trimming stripped 3 bases from V and 3 bases from J, with 12 bases between. CDR3 loop: CASSPGGGGYEQYF. The CDR3 region has the DNA TGTGCCAGCTCACCTGGAGGGGGCGGCTACGAGCAGTACTTC.

Points on this clone: At one of its ends the junction is not consistent with the germline gene, which may arise from a read error. Other DNA sequences in the sample encode the same CDR3. V is TRBV11-2 and J is TRBJ2-7; TRBD1 might be the D (5 bases). The CDR3 extends over 13 amino acids. The germline gives CDR1 SGHAT, CDR2 FQNNGV. The chain's CDR3 is CASSFPGTYEQYF. The CDR3 DNA reads TGTGCCAGTAGCTTCCCAGGGACCTACGAGCAGTACTTC.

This chain joins TRBV7-9 and TRBJ2-1; TRBD2 matches 7 bases. Germline lookup yields CDR1 SEHNR and CDR2 FQNEAQ (reference sequence). Trimming removed 5 bases from V and 4 bases from J; junction bases left unmatched: 8. The CDR3 has 15 residues. CDR3: CASSGRGRAYNEQFF. CDR3 in DNA: TGTGCCAGCAGCGGCCGAGGGAGGGCGTACAATGAGCAGTTCTTC.

This clone was seen just once. This chain joins TRBV15 and TRBJ2-4; weak D call: TRBD2 (7 bases). Germline CDR1 is LNHNV and CDR2 is YYDKDF (reference sequence). The CDR3 has 14 amino acids. Trimming pared 6 bases from V and 1 base from J, leaving 10 bases between. CDR3 loop: CATRGGAAKNIQYF. CDR3 nucleotide sequence: TGTGCCACCAGAGGGGGGGCGGCCAAAAACATTCAGTACTTC.

CDR3 loop: CASSMRGRMTRSSYNEQFF. The CDR3 bases are TGTGCCAGTAGTATGAGGGGGCGTATGACCCGGAGCTCCTACAATGAGCAGTTCTTC. The V call is TRBV19, the J call TRBJ2-1, with TRBD1 matching 7 bases. The length of the CDR3 is 19 residues. Germline V gene sequence: CDR1 LNHDA, CDR2 SQIVND (reference sequence). Trimming cost V 3 bases and J 0 bases; bases outside gene matches: 14. Full variable domain (outside the CDR3, taken from reference TRBV19 and TRBJ2-1): DGGITQSPKYLFRKEGQNVTLSCEQNLNHDAMYWYRQDPGQGLRLIYYSQIVNDFQKGDIAEGYSVSREKKESFPLTVTSAQKNPTAFYLCASSMRGRMTRSSYNEQFFGPGTRLTVL.

The chain recombines TRBV19 with TRBJ1-2; the match to TRBD1 covers 8 bases. Unmatched junction bases numbered 4, after V lost 4 bases and J lost 6 bases. Germline lookup yields CDR1 LNHDA and CDR2 SQIVND (reference sequence). The CDR3 length is 13 residues. The CDR3 DNA sequence: TGTGCCAGTAGTAAACAGGGGGTCCATGGCTACACCTTC. It codes for CASSKQGVHGYTF.

This clone has more than one count but fewer than ten. The rearrangement joins TRBV2 to TRBJ1-3; D possibly corresponds to TRBD1 (6 bases). V was trimmed by 4 bases and J by 1 base, leaving 14 bases between them. The CDR3 is made up of 16 amino acids. Germline V CDR1 and CDR2: SNHLY, FYNNEI. The CDR3, as DNA: TGTGCCAGCAGTGGGGGGCCCCCGAGGTCTGGAAACACCATATATTTT. Its translation is CASSGGPPRSGNTIYF.